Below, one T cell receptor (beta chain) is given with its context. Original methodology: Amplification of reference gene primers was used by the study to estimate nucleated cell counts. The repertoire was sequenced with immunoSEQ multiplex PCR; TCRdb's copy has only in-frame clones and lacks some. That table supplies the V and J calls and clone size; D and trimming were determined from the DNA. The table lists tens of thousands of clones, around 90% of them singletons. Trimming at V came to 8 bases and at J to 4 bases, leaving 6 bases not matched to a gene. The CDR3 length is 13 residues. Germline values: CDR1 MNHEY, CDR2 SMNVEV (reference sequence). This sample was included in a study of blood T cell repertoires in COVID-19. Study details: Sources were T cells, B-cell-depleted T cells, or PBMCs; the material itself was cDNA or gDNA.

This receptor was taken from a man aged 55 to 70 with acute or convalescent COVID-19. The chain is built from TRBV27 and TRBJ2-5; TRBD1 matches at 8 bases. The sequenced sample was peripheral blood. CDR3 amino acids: CASGQGAAETQYF. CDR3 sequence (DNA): TGTGCCAGCGGTCAGGGGGCGGCAGAGACCCAGTACTTC.